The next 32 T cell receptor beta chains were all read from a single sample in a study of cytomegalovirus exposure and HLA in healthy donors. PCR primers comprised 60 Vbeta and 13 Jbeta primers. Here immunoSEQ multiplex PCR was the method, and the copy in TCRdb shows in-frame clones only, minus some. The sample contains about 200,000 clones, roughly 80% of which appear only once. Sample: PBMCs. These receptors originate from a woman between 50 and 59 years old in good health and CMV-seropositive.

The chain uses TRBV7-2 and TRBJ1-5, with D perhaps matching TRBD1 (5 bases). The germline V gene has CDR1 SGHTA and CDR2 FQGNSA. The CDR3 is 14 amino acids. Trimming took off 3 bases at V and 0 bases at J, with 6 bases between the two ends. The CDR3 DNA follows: TGTGCCAGCAGCTTGGGGCATAGCAATCAGCCCCAGCATTTT. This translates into CASSLGHSNQPQHF. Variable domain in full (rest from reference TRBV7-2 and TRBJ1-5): GAGVSQSPSNKVTEKGKDVELRCDPISGHTALYWYRQSLGQGLEFLIYFQGNSAPDKSGLPSDRFSAERTGGSVSTLTIQRTQQEDSAVYLCASSLGHSNQPQHFGDGTRLSIL.

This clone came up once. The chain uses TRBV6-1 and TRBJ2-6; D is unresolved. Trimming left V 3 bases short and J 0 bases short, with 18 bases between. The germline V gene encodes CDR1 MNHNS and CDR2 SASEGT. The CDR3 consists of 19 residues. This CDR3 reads CASSDGLRSLLSGANVLTF. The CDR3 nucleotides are TGTGCCAGCAGTGATGGCCTGCGGTCTCTCCTCTCTGGGGCCAACGTCCTGACTTTC.

The CDR3 coding sequence is TGCAGCGTTCAGTGGCAGGGGTATGGCTACACCTTC. The encoded protein is CSVQWQGYGYTF. The genes are TRBV29-1 and TRBJ1-2, with D possibly matching TRBD1 (6 bases). Germline CDR1 SQVTM, CDR2 ANQGSEA. The CDR3 contains 12 residues. Trimming took 5 bases from V and 5 from J, leaving 12 bases between them. Using reference TRBV29-1 and TRBJ1-2 for the parts outside the CDR3, the full variable domain is SAVISQKPSRDICQRGTSLTIQCQVDSQVTMMFWYRQQPGQSLTLIATANQGSEATYESGFVIDKFPISRPNLTFSTLTVSNMSPEDSSIYLCSVQWQGYGYTFGSGTRLTVV.

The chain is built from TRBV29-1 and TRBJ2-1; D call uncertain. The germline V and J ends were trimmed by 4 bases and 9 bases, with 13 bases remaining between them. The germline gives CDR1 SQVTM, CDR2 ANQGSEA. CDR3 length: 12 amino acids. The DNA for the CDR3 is TGCAGCGTTGGTCTTTTTGCCAGTGAGCAGTTCTTC. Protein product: CSVGLFASEQFF.

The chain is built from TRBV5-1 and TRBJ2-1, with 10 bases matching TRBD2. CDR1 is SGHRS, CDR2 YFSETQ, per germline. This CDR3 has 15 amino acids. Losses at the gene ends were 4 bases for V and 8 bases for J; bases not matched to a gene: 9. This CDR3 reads CASSPGLAPFDEQFF. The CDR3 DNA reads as TGCGCCAGCAGCCCGGGACTAGCGCCCTTCGATGAGCAGTTCTTC.

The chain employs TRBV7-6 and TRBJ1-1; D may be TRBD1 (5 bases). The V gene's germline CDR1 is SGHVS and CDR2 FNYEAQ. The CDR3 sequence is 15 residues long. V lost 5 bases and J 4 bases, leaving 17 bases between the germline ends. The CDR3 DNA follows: TGTGCCAGCAGCCTTGGGGGGAGAGGGCGCACTGAAGCTTTCTTT. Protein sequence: CASSLGGRGRTEAFF.

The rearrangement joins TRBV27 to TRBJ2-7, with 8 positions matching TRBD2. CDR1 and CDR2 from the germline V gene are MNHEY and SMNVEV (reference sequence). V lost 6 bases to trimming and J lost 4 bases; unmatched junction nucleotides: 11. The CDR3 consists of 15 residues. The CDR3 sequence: CASRSLGSGDYEQYF. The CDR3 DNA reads TGTGCCAGCAGGTCCCTGGGTAGCGGGGATTACGAGCAGTACTTC.

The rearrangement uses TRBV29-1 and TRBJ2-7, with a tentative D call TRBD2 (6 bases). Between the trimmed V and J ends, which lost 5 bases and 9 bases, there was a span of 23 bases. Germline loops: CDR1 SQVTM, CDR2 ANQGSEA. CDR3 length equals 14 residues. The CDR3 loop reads CSVLPWSGTEGQYF. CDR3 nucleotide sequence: TGCAGCGTTCTACCCTGGTCTGGGACGGAGGGGCAGTACTTC.

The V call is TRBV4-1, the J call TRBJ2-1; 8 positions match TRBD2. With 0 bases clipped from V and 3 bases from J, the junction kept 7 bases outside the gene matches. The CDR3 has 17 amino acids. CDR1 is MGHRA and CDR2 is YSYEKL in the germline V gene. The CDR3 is CASSQEPERGLYNEQFF. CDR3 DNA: TGCGCCAGCAGCCAAGAACCTGAGCGGGGGCTCTACAATGAGCAGTTCTTC.

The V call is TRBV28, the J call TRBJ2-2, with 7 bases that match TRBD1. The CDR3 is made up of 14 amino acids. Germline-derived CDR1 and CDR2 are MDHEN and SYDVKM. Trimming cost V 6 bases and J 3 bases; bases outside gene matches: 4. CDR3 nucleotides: TGTGCCAGCAGACTAGGACAGGACACCGGGGAGCTGTTTTTT. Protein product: CASRLGQDTGELFF.

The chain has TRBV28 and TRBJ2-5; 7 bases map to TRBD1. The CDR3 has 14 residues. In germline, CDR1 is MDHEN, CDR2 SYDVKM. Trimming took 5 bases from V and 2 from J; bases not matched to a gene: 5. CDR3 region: CASSPLRGQETQYF. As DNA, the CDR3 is TGTGCCAGCAGTCCTCTCAGGGGGCAAGAGACCCAGTACTTC.

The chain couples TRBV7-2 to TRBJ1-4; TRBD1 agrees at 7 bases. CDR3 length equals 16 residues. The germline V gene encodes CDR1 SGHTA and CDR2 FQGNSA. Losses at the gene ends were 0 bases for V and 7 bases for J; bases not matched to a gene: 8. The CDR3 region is CASSLAGTARSEKLFF. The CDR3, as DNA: TGTGCCAGCAGCTTAGCCGGGACAGCGAGGAGTGAAAAACTGTTTTTT.

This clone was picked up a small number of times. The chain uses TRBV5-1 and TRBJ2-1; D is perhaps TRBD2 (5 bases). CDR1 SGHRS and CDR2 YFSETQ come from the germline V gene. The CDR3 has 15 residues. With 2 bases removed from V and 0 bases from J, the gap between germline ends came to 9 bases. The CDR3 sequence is CASSFGLLSYNEQFF. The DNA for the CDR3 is TGCGCCAGCAGCTTCGGACTCCTCTCCTACAATGAGCAGTTCTTC.

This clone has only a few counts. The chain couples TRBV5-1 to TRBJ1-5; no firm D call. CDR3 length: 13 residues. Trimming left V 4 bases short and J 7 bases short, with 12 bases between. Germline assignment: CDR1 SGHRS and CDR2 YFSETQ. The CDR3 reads CASSPQGGQPQHF. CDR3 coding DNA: TGCGCCAGCAGCCCTCAAGGAGGGCAGCCCCAGCATTTT.

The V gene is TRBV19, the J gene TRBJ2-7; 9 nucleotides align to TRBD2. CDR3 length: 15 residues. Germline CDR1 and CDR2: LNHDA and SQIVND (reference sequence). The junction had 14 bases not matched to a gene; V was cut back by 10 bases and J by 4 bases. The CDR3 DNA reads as TGTGCCACCGGGACTAGCCTTTCACCATTGTACGAGCAGTACTTC. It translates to CATGTSLSPLYEQYF.

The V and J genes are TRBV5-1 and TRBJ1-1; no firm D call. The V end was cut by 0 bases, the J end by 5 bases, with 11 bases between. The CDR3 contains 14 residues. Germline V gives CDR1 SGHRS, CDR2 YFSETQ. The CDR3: CASSLDPGGTEAFF. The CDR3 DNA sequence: TGCGCCAGCAGCTTGGATCCCGGAGGTACTGAAGCTTTCTTT.

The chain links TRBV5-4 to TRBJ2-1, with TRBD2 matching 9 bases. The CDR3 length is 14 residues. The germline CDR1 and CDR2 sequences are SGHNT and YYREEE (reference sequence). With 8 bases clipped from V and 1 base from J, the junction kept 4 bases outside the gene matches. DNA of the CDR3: TGTGCCAGTCAGCTAGCGGGATCCTACAATGAGCAGTTCTTC. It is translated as CASQLAGSYNEQFF.

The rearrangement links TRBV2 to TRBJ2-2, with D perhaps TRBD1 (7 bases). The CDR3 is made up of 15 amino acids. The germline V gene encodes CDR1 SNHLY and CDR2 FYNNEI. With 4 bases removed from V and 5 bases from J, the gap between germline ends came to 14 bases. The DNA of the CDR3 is TGTGCCAGCAGTGTGGGGCCAGGGGGGACCGGGGAGCTGTTTTTT. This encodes CASSVGPGGTGELFF.

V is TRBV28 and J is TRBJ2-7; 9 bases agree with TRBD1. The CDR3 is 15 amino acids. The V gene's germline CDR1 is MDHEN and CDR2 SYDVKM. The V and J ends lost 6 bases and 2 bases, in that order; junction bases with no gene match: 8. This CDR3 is CASRPGTGFTYEQYF. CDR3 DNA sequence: TGTGCCAGCAGACCCGGGACAGGGTTTACCTACGAGCAGTACTTC.

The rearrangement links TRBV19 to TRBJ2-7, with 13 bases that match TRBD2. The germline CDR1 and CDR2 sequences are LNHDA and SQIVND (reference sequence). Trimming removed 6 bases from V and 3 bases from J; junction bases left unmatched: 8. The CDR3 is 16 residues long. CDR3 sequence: CASSPSGTSGVYEQYF. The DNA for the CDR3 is TGTGCCAGTAGCCCTTCCGGGACTAGCGGGGTCTACGAGCAGTACTTC.

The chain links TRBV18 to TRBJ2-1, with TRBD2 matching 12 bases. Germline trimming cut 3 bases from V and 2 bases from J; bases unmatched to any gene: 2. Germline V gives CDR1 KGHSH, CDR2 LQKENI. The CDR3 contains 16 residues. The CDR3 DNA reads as TGTGCCAGCTCACCTACTAGCGGGGGGACCTACAATGAGCAGTTCTTC. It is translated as CASSPTSGGTYNEQFF.

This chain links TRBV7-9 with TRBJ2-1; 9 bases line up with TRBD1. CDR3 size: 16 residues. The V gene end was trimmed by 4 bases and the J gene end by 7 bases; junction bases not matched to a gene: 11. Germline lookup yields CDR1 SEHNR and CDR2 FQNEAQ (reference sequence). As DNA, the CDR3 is TGTGCCAGCAGCTCTACTCCCGGACAGGGGATGAATGAGCAGTTCTTC. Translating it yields CASSSTPGQGMNEQFF. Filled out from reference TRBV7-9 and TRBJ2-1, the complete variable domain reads DTGVSQNPRHKITKRGQNVTFRCDPISEHNRLYWYRQTLGQGPEFLTYFQNEAQLEKSRLLSDRFSAERPKGSFSTLEIQRTEQGDSAMYLCASSSTPGQGMNEQFFGPGTRLTVL.

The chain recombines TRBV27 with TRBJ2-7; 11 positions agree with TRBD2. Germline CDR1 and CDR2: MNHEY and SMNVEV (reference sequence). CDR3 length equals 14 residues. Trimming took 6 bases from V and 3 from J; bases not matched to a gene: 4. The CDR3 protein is CASRRLAGNYEQYF. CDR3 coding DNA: TGTGCCAGCAGACGACTAGCGGGGAACTACGAGCAGTACTTC.

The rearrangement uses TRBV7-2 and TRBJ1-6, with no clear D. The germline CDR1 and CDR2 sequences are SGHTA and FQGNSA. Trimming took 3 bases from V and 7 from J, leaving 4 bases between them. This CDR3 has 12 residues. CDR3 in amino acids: CASSFANSPLHF. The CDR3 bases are TGTGCCAGCAGCTTTGCGAATTCACCCCTCCACTTT.

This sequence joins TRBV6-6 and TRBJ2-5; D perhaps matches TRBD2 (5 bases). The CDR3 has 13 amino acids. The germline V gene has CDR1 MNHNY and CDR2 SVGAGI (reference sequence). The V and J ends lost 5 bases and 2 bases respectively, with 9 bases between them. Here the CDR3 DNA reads TGTGCCAGCAGTCAGGACTTACAAGAGACCCAGTACTTC. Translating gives CASSQDLQETQYF.

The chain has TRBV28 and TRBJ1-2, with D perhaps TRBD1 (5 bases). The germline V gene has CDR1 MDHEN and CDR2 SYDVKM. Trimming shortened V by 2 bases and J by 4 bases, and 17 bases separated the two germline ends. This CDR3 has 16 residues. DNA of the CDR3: TGTGCCAGCAGTTTAGTTAGTAAGGGGATCGGCTATGGCTACACCTTC. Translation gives CASSLVSKGIGYGYTF.

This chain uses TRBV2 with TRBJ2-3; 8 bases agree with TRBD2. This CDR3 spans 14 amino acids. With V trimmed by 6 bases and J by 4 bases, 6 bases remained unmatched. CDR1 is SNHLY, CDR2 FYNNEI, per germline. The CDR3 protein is CASSAQRESDTQYF. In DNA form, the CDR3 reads TGTGCCAGCAGCGCCCAGCGGGAGTCAGATACGCAGTATTTT.

CDR3 coding DNA: TGTGCCAGCAGCTTACCCCTCCGTGAGGGAGGTTATGAGCAGTTCTTC. As protein: CASSLPLREGGYEQFF. V is TRBV13 and J is TRBJ2-1, with D perhaps matching TRBD2 (6 bases). Germline CDR1 reads PRHDT; CDR2 reads FYEKMQ (reference sequence). The CDR3 has 16 residues. V was clipped by 2 bases and J by 8 bases, with 19 bases between them.

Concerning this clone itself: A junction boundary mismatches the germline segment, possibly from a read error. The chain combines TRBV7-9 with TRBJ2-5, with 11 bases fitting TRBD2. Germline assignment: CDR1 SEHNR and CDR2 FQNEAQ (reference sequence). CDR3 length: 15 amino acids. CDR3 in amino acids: CSSSLTSGIQETQYF. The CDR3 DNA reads TGTTCCAGCAGCTTGACTAGCGGGATACAAGAGACCCAGTACTTC.

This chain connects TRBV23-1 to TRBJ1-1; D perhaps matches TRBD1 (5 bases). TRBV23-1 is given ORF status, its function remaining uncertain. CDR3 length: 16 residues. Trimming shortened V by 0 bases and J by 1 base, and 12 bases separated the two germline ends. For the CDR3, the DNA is TGCGCCAGCAGTCAATCTGGCCGGGGGTGGAACACTGAAGCTTTCTTT. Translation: CASSQSGRGWNTEAFF.

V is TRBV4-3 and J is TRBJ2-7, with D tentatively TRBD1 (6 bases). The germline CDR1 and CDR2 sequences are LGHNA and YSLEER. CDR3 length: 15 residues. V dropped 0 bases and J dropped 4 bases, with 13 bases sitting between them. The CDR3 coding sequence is TGCGCCAGCAGCCAAGACTGGAGTGACAGGTACGAGCAGTACTTC. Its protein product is CASSQDWSDRYEQYF.

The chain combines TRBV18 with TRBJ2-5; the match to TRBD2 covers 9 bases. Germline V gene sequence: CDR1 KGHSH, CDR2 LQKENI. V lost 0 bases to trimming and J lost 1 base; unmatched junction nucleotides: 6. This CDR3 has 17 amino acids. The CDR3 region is CASSPPGQAGGQETQYF. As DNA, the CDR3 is TGTGCCAGCTCACCACCGGGGCAAGCGGGGGGCCAAGAGACCCAGTACTTC.